This T cell receptor (beta chain) was documented in a study of blood T cells in healthy people across ages. Using a J-beta primer mix together with a sample-barcoded 5' primer, a second PCR was run for roughly 6 to 12 cycles. TCRdb called the 5' RACE reads again in MiXCR, with one record for every CDR3 protein. The profile shows about 540,000 distinct CDR3 sequences, under 30% of them singletons. This clonotype was found a few times. The data were also submitted as part of a second study, on T cells of mothers and their children. That work adds: When mothers and children were related, their normalized repertoire overlap, which was always slightly higher, did not differ significantly from that of unrelated pairs.

The source is a boy under 18 in good health. The specimen was blood.

CDR3 in amino acids: CASSEGIRGLYNEQFF. The CDR3 DNA reads as TGTGCCAGCAGTGAAGGCATTCGCGGACTCTACAATGAGCAGTTCTTC. The V call is TRBV25-1, the J call TRBJ2-1; D possibly corresponds to TRBD2 (5 bases). The CDR3 length is 16 residues. Germline V gives CDR1 MGHDK, CDR2 SYGVNS. V lost 2 bases to trimming and J lost 3 bases, with 14 bases between them.